The 21 T cell receptor beta chains below were found in one sample sequenced in a study of cytomegalovirus exposure and HLA in healthy donors. The PCR had 60 Vbeta and 13 Jbeta primers. Only in-frame clones appear in the TCRdb table, and some are missing; sequencing was by immunoSEQ multiplex PCR. In the table there are approximately 93,000 clones, around three quarters of which are singletons. Material: PBMCs. These receptors came from a male donor in good health and CMV-seropositive.

The V and J genes are TRBV15 and TRBJ2-7, with 8 positions matching TRBD2. Germline V CDR1 and CDR2: LNHNV, YYDKDF (reference sequence). The CDR3 extends over 14 amino acids. V shed 1 base, J shed 6 bases, and the junction held 5 bases outside the gene matches. Written as DNA, the CDR3 is TGTGCCACCAGCAGAGCCGCGGGAGGAAGCGAGCAGTACTTC. This translates into CATSRAAGGSEQYF.

The gene calls are TRBV4-2 and TRBJ1-1; 7 bases line up with TRBD1. The CDR3 is made up of 18 amino acids. V was clipped by 2 bases and J by 4 bases; unmatched bases: 16. Germline CDR1 LGHNA, CDR2 YNFKEQ. The CDR3 DNA follows: TGTGCCAGCAGCCAAAATTGGGACAGCCCCATGGGGAGCACTGAAGCTTTCTTT. The encoded protein is CASSQNWDSPMGSTEAFF.

This sequence joins TRBV4-1 and TRBJ1-4; D is unclear. The CDR3 spans 15 residues. Germline loops: CDR1 MGHRA, CDR2 YSYEKL. The V end was cut by 0 bases, the J end by 11 bases, with 16 bases between. In DNA form, the CDR3 reads TGCGCCAGCAGCCAAGATCGGTCCAGAGGCACTAAACTGTTTTTT. Translated, it gives CASSQDRSRGTKLFF.

About this clone itself: An end of the junction differs from the germline gene, which may be a read error. The genes are TRBV7-7 and TRBJ1-4; tentatively, D is TRBD1 (5 bases). The CDR3 has 14 amino acids. Germline V gene data show CDR1 as SSHAT and CDR2 as FNYEAQ (reference sequence). In nucleotides, the CDR3 is TGTGCTAGCAGCTTGGGAGGGGCTAATGAAAAACTGTTTTTT. Translated: CASSLGGANEKLFF. Together with reference TRBV7-7 and TRBJ1-4, the CDR3 gives the full variable domain: GAGVSQSPRYKVTKRGQDVTLRCDPISSHATLYWYQQALGQGPEFLTYFNYEAQPDKSGLPSDRFSAERPEGSISTLTIQRTEQRDSAMYRCASSLGGANEKLFFGSGTQLSVL.

The chain is built from TRBV15 and TRBJ2-1; D gene unclear. Trimming shortened V by 2 bases and J by 6 bases, and 2 bases separated the two germline ends. The germline V gene encodes CDR1 LNHNV and CDR2 YYDKDF (reference sequence). The CDR3 is 11 residues long. The CDR3 is CATSRLNEQFF. The DNA for the CDR3 is TGTGCCACCAGCAGACTCAATGAGCAGTTCTTC.

This clone occurred once. The chain has TRBV5-4 and TRBJ2-2; weak D call: TRBD1 (5 bases). CDR1 is SGHNT, CDR2 YYREEE, per germline (reference sequence). Trimming took off 4 bases at V and 2 bases at J, with 15 bases between the two ends. CDR3 length equals 16 residues. In DNA form, the CDR3 reads TGTGCCAGCAGCCCAACGGCGACAGCCAACACCGGGGAGCTGTTTTTT. Protein: CASSPTATANTGELFF.

There are a few counts of this clone. The V and J genes are TRBV4-1 and TRBJ1-1; TRBD1 might be the D (5 bases). Trimming stripped 0 bases from V and 9 bases from J, with 8 bases between. CDR1 is MGHRA and CDR2 is YSYEKL in the germline V gene. The CDR3 totals 12 residues. The CDR3 bases are TGCGCCAGCAGCCAAGAAGCAGGGCAAGCTTTCTTT. It codes for CASSQEAGQAFF.

The V and J genes are TRBV9 and TRBJ2-7; possible D gene TRBD2, 6 bases. V gave up 0 bases and J gave up 5 bases, with 12 bases separating them. The V gene's germline CDR1 is SGDLS and CDR2 YYNGEE. This CDR3 has 14 amino acids. CDR3 DNA sequence: TGTGCCAGCAGCGTAGGTGGAGGGAGGAACGAGCAGTACTTC. Translation: CASSVGGGRNEQYF.

This clone appeared once. The gene calls are TRBV5-4 and TRBJ2-4; D is perhaps TRBD1 (6 bases). V gave up 2 bases and J gave up 9 bases, with 9 bases separating them. The V gene's germline CDR1 is SGHNT and CDR2 YYREEE (reference sequence). The CDR3 spans 12 residues. The CDR3 spells CASSFTGSIQYF. In DNA, the CDR3 is TGTGCCAGCAGCTTCACAGGGTCCATTCAGTACTTC. The complete variable domain, with remaining parts taken from reference TRBV5-4 and TRBJ2-4, reads ETGVTQSPTHLIKTRGQQVTLRCSSQSGHNTVSWYQQALGQGPQFIFQYYREEENGRGNFPPRFSGLQFPNYSSELNVNALELDDSALYLCASSFTGSIQYFGAGTRLSVL.

V is TRBV7-9 and J is TRBJ2-1, with 8 bases identical to TRBD2. The CDR3 spans 14 residues. Germline lookup yields CDR1 SEHNR and CDR2 FQNEAQ (reference sequence). After removal of 3 bases from V and 8 bases from J, the junction contained 6 bases not matched to a gene. CDR3 coding DNA: TGTGCCAGCAGCTTCCCGGGGGGGAACTATGAGCAGTTCTTC. This encodes CASSFPGGNYEQFF.

The chain uses TRBV29-1 and TRBJ1-2; possibly TRBD1 for D (5 bases). V was clipped by 3 bases and J by 6 bases, with 14 bases between them. CDR1 is SQVTM and CDR2 is ANQGSEA in the germline V gene. The CDR3 covers 13 residues. Here the CDR3 reads CSVEWGENHGYTF. Written as DNA, the CDR3 is TGCAGCGTTGAGTGGGGGGAGAATCATGGCTACACCTTC.

This chain uses TRBV6-1 with TRBJ1-1; D is undetermined. The ends were cut back, 5 bases at V and 7 bases at J, with 8 bases in the middle. Germline V gene sequence: CDR1 MNHNS, CDR2 SASEGT. CDR3 length: 11 residues. CDR3 coding DNA: TGTGCCAGCAGTCATAGTCGTGAAGCTTTCTTT. This gives the protein CASSHSREAFF.

The table lists this clone with a few counts. CDR3 DNA sequence: TGTGCCAGCAGTGAGGGACTTGGTACCGGGGAGCTGTTTTTT. Amino acid sequence: CASSEGLGTGELFF. J is TRBJ2-2 and V is TRBV6-1; TRBD2 is a possible D gene (6 bases). This CDR3 region has 14 residues. The germline CDR1 and CDR2 sequences are MNHNS and SASEGT. The V and J ends lost 3 bases and 5 bases respectively, with 10 bases between them.

In DNA, the CDR3 is TGTGCCAGTAGAGACACAGGGGGGAATCAGCCCCAGCATTTT. It translates to CASRDTGGNQPQHF. The V call is TRBV19, the J call TRBJ1-5; 8 bases are shared with TRBD1. V lost 6 bases to trimming and J lost 4 bases; unmatched junction nucleotides: 5. The germline gives CDR1 LNHDA, CDR2 SQIVND (reference sequence). CDR3 length: 14 residues.

This clone turned up a few times. The chain combines TRBV4-1 with TRBJ1-5; D is possibly TRBD1 (6 bases). The CDR3 consists of 18 residues. Germline CDR1 MGHRA, CDR2 YSYEKL. Trimming removed 0 bases from V and 3 bases from J, with 18 bases in between. The CDR3: CASSQEGAGWGLNQPQHF. The CDR3 bases are TGCGCCAGCAGCCAAGAGGGGGCGGGTTGGGGTCTCAATCAGCCCCAGCATTTT.

The chain joins TRBV5-1 to TRBJ2-1, with TRBD2 identical over 11 bases. With V trimmed by 3 bases and J by 9 bases, 14 bases remained unmatched. The CDR3 loop spans 17 amino acids. Germline CDR1 is SGHRS and CDR2 is YFSETQ. The CDR3 bases are TGCGCCAGCAGCTCATTTCTAGCGGGGGGCTGGAGCGTTGAGCAGTTCTTC. Its translation: CASSSFLAGGWSVEQFF.

The rearrangement joins TRBV2 to TRBJ1-5; the D gene is possibly TRBD1 (5 bases). CDR1 is SNHLY, CDR2 FYNNEI, per germline. Between the trimmed V and J ends, which lost 6 bases and 1 base, there was a span of 7 bases. This CDR3 is built from 13 residues. The CDR3 DNA is TGTGCCAGCAGGACAGAGAGCAATCAGCCCCAGCATTTT. Encoded protein: CASRTESNQPQHF.

The rearrangement uses TRBV12-5 and TRBJ1-1; 8 positions agree with TRBD1. V lost 5 bases to trimming and J lost 7 bases; unmatched junction nucleotides: 6. Germline V gene sequence: CDR1 LGHNT, CDR2 FRNRAP. This CDR3 is 13 amino acids long. The DNA for the CDR3 is TGTGCTAGTGGTGGGACAGGCAGCGTTGAAGCTTTCTTT. This gives the protein CASGGTGSVEAFF.

In this sample, this clone turned up a few times. The chain carries TRBV2 and TRBJ1-4; D not certain. Trimming took 7 bases from V and 0 from J, leaving 6 bases between them. Germline V gene lookup returns CDR1 SNHLY and CDR2 FYNNEI. This CDR3 is 13 amino acids long. The DNA for the CDR3 is TGTGCCAGCACGCGGGCAACTAATGAAAAACTGTTTTTT. Its protein product is CASTRATNEKLFF.

The chain recombines TRBV30 with TRBJ1-1, with 7 bases aligning to TRBD1. The V and J ends lost 3 bases and 1 base, in that order; junction bases with no gene match: 2. In germline, CDR1 is GTSNPN, CDR2 SVGIG (reference sequence). This CDR3 contains 13 residues. The CDR3 sequence is CAWSGDRNTEAFF. The CDR3 coding sequence is TGTGCCTGGAGCGGGGACAGGAACACTGAAGCTTTCTTT.

This clone was picked up one time. V and J are TRBV7-9 and TRBJ1-2; D perhaps matches TRBD1 (5 bases). The CDR3 is 13 residues long. Germline V CDR1 and CDR2: SEHNR, FQNEAQ (reference sequence). Deletions cut 5 bases from V and 4 bases from J, with 11 bases between. CDR3 protein: CASSIRDSYGYTF. Here the CDR3 DNA reads TGTGCCAGCAGCATCAGAGACAGCTATGGCTACACCTTC.